The rows below give T cell receptor beta chains drawn from one sample of a study of blood T cell repertoires in COVID-19. Here immunoSEQ multiplex PCR was the method, and the copy in TCRdb shows in-frame clones only, minus some. In the table there are about 500,000 clones, around 90% of which are singletons. The sequencing sample was made of peripheral blood. The receptors here all came from a woman between 45 and 60 years old with COVID-19, enrolled during active disease. Each CDR3 is given without its conserved first and last residue. A D gene is named only where the DNA matches it firmly.

D gene | V gene | CDR3 protein
. | TRBV30 | AWNPGIPGDTEAF
. | TRBV30 | AWSRGGDSTEAF
. | TRBV6-1 | ASSAETASGANVLT
. | TRBV2 | ASRVGPPLH
. | TRBV4-1 | ASSQASADTQY
. | TRBV5-5 | ASSPGTAPEGY
. | TRBV12-5 | ASGLVRDTQY
. | TRBV10-3 | AISESHAQETQY
. | TRBV6-5 | ASSPLPGGDTEAF
. | TRBV12-3/TRBV12-4 | ASSRAGEAF
TRBD2 | TRBV18 | ASSLAGQNIQY
TRBD1 | TRBV7-8 | ASSLGAGGQPQH
TRBD1 | TRBV29-1 | SVEIRGQIGVYTEAF
TRBD2 | TRBV11-3 | ASSFSGGVSYNEQF
TRBD1 | TRBV19 | ASSLKHDRGGRNEQF
TRBD2 | TRBV12-5 | ASGLVPSTSGARSTQY
. | TRBV7-9 | ASSLAETRETNTEAF
TRBD2 | TRBV5-6 | ASSLAVGLAGVSEQF
. | TRBV4-1 | ASSAGPANEQY
. | TRBV9 | ASSLRGEGRDSGNTIY
TRBD1 | TRBV27 | ASSLSRDRVPGYT
TRBD1 | TRBV20-1 | SAPDREAF
TRBD1 | TRBV6-1 | ASSEPGQWNTIY
. | TRBV19 | ASTPRRAEAF
TRBD2 | TRBV6-6 | ASSYWGGRDTQY
TRBD1 | TRBV4-1 | ASRGTVSTETQY
. | TRBV15 | ATSRGNLGSTGELF
. | TRBV28 | ASSLSAGASGETQY
TRBD1 | TRBV11-2 | ASSRTGTGLLMETQY
. | TRBV2 | AGSGDPLRHTIY
. | TRBV3-1/TRBV3-2 | ASSQVGGGDEKLF
. | TRBV9 | ASSPFGANTEAF
. | TRBV27 | ASSDNTDTQY
. | TRBV10-3 | AISESRQASNYGYT
TRBD1 | TRBV28 | ASRPGDRAYEQY
TRBD1 | TRBV30 | AWSRATGGACY
. | TRBV30 | AWSVFRWTEAF
. | TRBV4-1 | ASSTTTGTPPGYEQY
TRBD2 | TRBV4-1 | ASSQEGGGWQQY
. | TRBV5-4 | ASSLEGSVEETQY
TRBD1 | TRBV19 | ASSSYDRAGTEAF
TRBD2 | TRBV5-1 | ASSLVGLSPVNEQF
TRBD2 | TRBV3-1/TRBV3-2 | ASSQELGVAGGNTGELF
. | TRBV19 | ASTARGNTEAF
TRBD1 | TRBV19 | ASSITGGTLPGNTIY
TRBD1 | TRBV12-3/TRBV12-4 | ASSLDRGAEAF
. | TRBV18 | ASSPARASGANVLT
TRBD1 | TRBV10-3 | AISRLLRDRGAGELF
. | TRBV15 | ATSRGGSTDTQY
. | TRBV5-1 | ASSFSDSFYEQY
. | TRBV4-1 | ASSPGLYNEQF
. | TRBV9 | ASSPGGSNTIY
. | TRBV12-5 | ASASPTGELF
TRBD1 | TRBV7-9 | ASSSHRGQNTGELF